This entry lists 15 T cell receptor beta chains sequenced from one sample in a study of shared clonotypes between healthy human individuals. The data were produced by immunoSEQ multiplex PCR, yet TCRdb's version contains in-frame clones alone and is incomplete. The sample lists over a million clones, roughly 74% occurring once. Material for sequencing was memory CD4+ T cells from PBMCs. The subset denotes: CD45RA-negative fraction. Every receptor here comes from a man between 18 and 29 years old in good health. Some clones in this sample may be carry-over from other donors' samples.

This chain connects TRBV29-1 to TRBJ2-1; TRBD2 matches at 15 bases. Trimming cost V 2 bases and J 4 bases; bases outside gene matches: 3. The V gene's germline CDR1 is SQVTM and CDR2 ANQGSEA. This CDR3 has 16 residues. The CDR3: CSVESGLAGGYNEQFF. CDR3 bases: TGCAGCGTTGAATCCGGACTAGCGGGAGGGTACAATGAGCAGTTCTTC.

The chain has TRBV29-1 and TRBJ1-4; D ambiguous. Germline CDR1 reads SQVTM; CDR2 reads ANQGSEA. Trimming stripped 6 bases from V and 4 bases from J, with 9 bases between. The CDR3 runs 12 residues. The CDR3: CSVLDGNEKLFF. CDR3 bases: TGCAGCGTACTAGACGGTAATGAAAAACTGTTTTTT.

CDR3 sequence (DNA): TGTGCCAGCACTCCCCGTTGGGGGACAGGGGGCCCCTTAGCCAAAAACATTCAGTACTTC. It codes for CASTPRWGTGGPLAKNIQYF. The V gene is TRBV28, the J gene TRBJ2-4; 12 bases match TRBD1. Germline V gives CDR1 MDHEN, CDR2 SYDVKM. This CDR3 comprises 20 residues. V lost 7 bases, J lost 0 bases, and 16 bases stayed unmatched.

V is TRBV28 and J is TRBJ2-2, with a possible D match to TRBD1 (6 bases). Germline values: CDR1 MDHEN, CDR2 SYDVKM. V lost 3 bases to trimming and J lost 6 bases, with 14 bases between them. The CDR3 loop spans 15 amino acids. CDR3 amino acids: CASSLTGTFPGELFF. The CDR3 region has the DNA TGTGCCAGCAGTTTGACCGGGACATTCCCCGGGGAGCTGTTTTTT.

The V gene is TRBV29-1, the J gene TRBJ2-5; D may be TRBD1 (5 bases). The germline CDR1 and CDR2 sequences are SQVTM and ANQGSEA. The CDR3 runs 12 residues. V lost 5 bases to trimming and J lost 4 bases, with 11 bases between them. The CDR3 protein is CSVLDSGETQYF. The DNA for the CDR3 is TGCAGCGTTCTAGACAGTGGAGAGACCCAGTACTTC.

In this sample, this clone turned up once. The chain carries TRBV19 and TRBJ2-3; D unclear. From germline, CDR1 is LNHDA and CDR2 SQIVND (reference sequence). V gave up 6 bases and J gave up 0 bases, with 10 bases separating them. There are 14 residues in the CDR3. The CDR3 reads CASRLEPSTDTQYF. The CDR3 DNA reads TGTGCCAGTAGGCTAGAACCTAGCACAGATACGCAGTATTTT. The whole variable domain, filled in from reference TRBV19 and TRBJ2-3, reads DGGITQSPKYLFRKEGQNVTLSCEQNLNHDAMYWYRQDPGQGLRLIYYSQIVNDFQKGDIAEGYSVSREKKESFPLTVTSAQKNPTAFYLCASRLEPSTDTQYFGPGTRLTVL.

The chain is built from TRBV7-2 and TRBJ2-7, with 11 bases fitting TRBD1. The CDR3 spans 15 residues. The germline gives CDR1 SGHTA, CDR2 FQGNSA. Trimming removed 5 bases from V and 6 bases from J; junction bases left unmatched: 9. The DNA for the CDR3 is TGTGCCAGCAGCCCACAAGGACAGGGGGCATTCGAGCAGTACTTC. It translates to CASSPQGQGAFEQYF. Together with reference TRBV7-2 and TRBJ2-7, the CDR3 gives the full variable domain: GAGVSQSPSNKVTEKGKDVELRCDPISGHTALYWYRQSLGQGLEFLIYFQGNSAPDKSGLPSDRFSAERTGGSVSTLTIQRTQQEDSAVYLCASSPQGQGAFEQYFGPGTRLTVT.

This clone was picked up many times. V is TRBV5-1 and J is TRBJ2-3, with 9 bases identical to TRBD1. Trimming took 4 bases from V and 1 from J; bases not matched to a gene: 1. The germline V gene encodes CDR1 SGHRS and CDR2 YFSETQ. The CDR3 contains 14 residues. Written as DNA, the CDR3 is TGCGCCAGCAGCGGGACAGGGCGCACAGATACGCAGTATTTT. Residues: CASSGTGRTDTQYF.

V usage is TRBV9 and J usage is TRBJ2-7; TRBD2 is a possible D gene (5 bases). Between the trimmed V and J ends, which lost 3 bases and 0 bases, there was a span of 7 bases. CDR1 is SGDLS, CDR2 YYNGEE, per germline. CDR3 size: 13 residues. The CDR3 spells CASSAGISYEQYF. CDR3 DNA: TGTGCCAGCAGCGCCGGGATCTCCTACGAGCAGTACTTC.

V and J are TRBV7-9 and TRBJ1-2, with 9 positions matching TRBD1. CDR1 is SEHNR and CDR2 is FQNEAQ in the germline V gene (reference sequence). V lost 5 bases, J lost 2 bases, and 12 bases stayed unmatched. CDR3 length: 17 residues. This CDR3 reads CASSPTQGAGFNYGYTF. The CDR3 DNA sequence: TGTGCCAGCAGCCCGACACAGGGGGCCGGTTTCAACTATGGCTACACCTTC.

The chain uses TRBV5-1 and TRBJ1-2, with D uncertain. Between the trimmed V and J ends, which lost 0 bases and 3 bases, there was a span of 9 bases. The CDR3 has 14 residues. Germline V gives CDR1 SGHRS, CDR2 YFSETQ. In DNA, the CDR3 is TGCGCCAGCAGCTTGGTTGCAGAGGACTATGGCTACACCTTC. Translation gives CASSLVAEDYGYTF.

This clone was seen only a few times. The V call is TRBV10-3, the J call TRBJ1-5; D uncertain. Germline assignment: CDR1 ENHRY and CDR2 SYGVKD. Trimming shortened V by 6 bases and J by 3 bases, and 9 bases separated the two germline ends. There are 13 residues in the CDR3. In DNA form, the CDR3 reads TGTGCCATCAGGGGATTTCTCAATCAGCCCCAGCATTTT. The encoded protein is CAIRGFLNQPQHF.

This sequence joins TRBV27 and TRBJ1-2; a weak D match, TRBD1 (5 bases). V lost 2 bases to trimming and J lost 5 bases, with 12 bases between them. CDR3 size: 14 residues. The germline gives CDR1 MNHEY, CDR2 SMNVEV (reference sequence). CDR3 loop: CASSLQGVNYGYTF. The DNA for the CDR3 is TGTGCCAGCAGTTTACAGGGCGTCAATTATGGCTACACCTTC.

About this clone: A much larger clone lies one base from this, so it may be a read error. Other DNA sequences in the same sample also yield this CDR3. The chain joins TRBV5-1 to TRBJ2-7; no reliable D call. The germline gives CDR1 SGHRS, CDR2 YFSETQ. The CDR3 covers 13 residues. V shed 0 bases and J shed 4 bases, with 8 bases lying between them. The CDR3 region is CASSLEVGYEQYF. Written as DNA, the CDR3 is TGCGCCAGCAGCTTGGAGGTCGGGTACGAGCAGTACTTC.

CDR3 residues: CASSYQTWSYNEQFF. CDR3 sequence (DNA): TGTGCCAGCAGCTACCAGACTTGGTCATACAATGAGCAGTTCTTC. V gene TRBV7-2 combines with J gene TRBJ2-1; D gene ambiguous. CDR1 and CDR2 from the germline V gene are SGHTA and FQGNSA. CDR3 size: 15 residues. With 4 bases removed from V and 4 bases from J, the gap between germline ends came to 14 bases.